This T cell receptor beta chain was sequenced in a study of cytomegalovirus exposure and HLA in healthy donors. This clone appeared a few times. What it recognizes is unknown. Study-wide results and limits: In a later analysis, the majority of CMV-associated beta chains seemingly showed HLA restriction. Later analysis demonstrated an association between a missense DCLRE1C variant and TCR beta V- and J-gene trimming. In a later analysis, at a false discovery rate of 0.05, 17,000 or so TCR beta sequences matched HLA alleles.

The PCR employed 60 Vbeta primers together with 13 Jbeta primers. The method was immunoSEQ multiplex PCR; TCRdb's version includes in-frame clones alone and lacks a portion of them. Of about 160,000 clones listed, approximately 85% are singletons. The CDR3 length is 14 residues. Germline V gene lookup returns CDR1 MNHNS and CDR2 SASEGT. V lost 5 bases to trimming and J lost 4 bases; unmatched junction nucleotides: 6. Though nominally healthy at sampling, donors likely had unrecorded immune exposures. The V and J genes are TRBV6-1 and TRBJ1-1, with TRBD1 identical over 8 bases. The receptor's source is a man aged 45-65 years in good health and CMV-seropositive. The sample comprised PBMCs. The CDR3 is CASSRQGQVTEAFF. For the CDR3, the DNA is TGTGCCAGCAGTAGACAGGGGCAGGTCACTGAAGCTTTCTTT.